Shown below are 27 T cell receptor beta chains from a single sample sequenced in a study of T cells expressing NK-cell markers. TCRdb reprocessed the 5' RACE reads, keeping one entry per CDR3 protein, no DNA. The sample includes more than 120,000 distinct CDR3 sequences. Sequencing was carried out using blood T cells: a sorted CD56 or NKG2C T cell subset, CD4+ or CD8+ T cells, or bulk PBMC T cells (not recorded which). The receptors here all came from a man between 18 and 29 years old in good health.

The V gene is TRBV5-5, the J gene TRBJ2-1; TCRdb names TRBD2, which stays unverified in the absence of DNA. CDR1 is SGHKS, CDR2 YYEKEE, per germline (reference sequence). The CDR3 has 14 amino acids. CDR3 in amino acids: CASTQEGTSSEQFF. Based on the CDR3 plus reference TRBV5-5 and TRBJ2-1, the full variable domain is DAGVTQSPTHLIKTRGQQVTLRCSPISGHKSVSWYQQVLGQGPQFIFQYYEKEERGRGNFPDRFSARQFPNYSSELNVNALLLGDSALYLCASTQEGTSSEQFFGPGTRLTVL.

J is TRBJ2-1 and V is TRBV29-1; with no DNA, the TCRdb D assignment of TRBD1 cannot be verified. CDR1 SQVTM and CDR2 ANQGSEA come from the germline V gene. CDR3 length equals 13 residues. CDR3 in amino acids: CSVEGDIVGQQFF.

The rearrangement joins TRBV7-2 to TRBJ2-3; TCRdb's assignment of TRBD2 cannot be checked, as there is no DNA. From germline, CDR1 is SGHTA and CDR2 FQGNSA. The CDR3 spans 17 residues. The CDR3 reads CASQIPLAGVPTDTQYF.

The gene calls are TRBV5-6 and TRBJ2-1. Looked up from germline, CDR1 is SGHDT and CDR2 is YYEEEE. This CDR3 is 13 amino acids long. This chain's CDR3 is CASSLSGHLEQFF.

This chain uses TRBV10-3 with TRBJ2-1. The CDR3 covers 14 residues. Germline-derived CDR1 and CDR2 are ENHRY and SYGVKD. The CDR3 is CAISESIKIGEQFF.

The chain links TRBV20-1 to TRBJ1-6. The CDR3 covers 13 residues. CDR1 and CDR2 from the germline V gene are DFQATT and SNEGSKA (reference sequence). This CDR3 reads CSAKSSYNSPLHF.

V gene TRBV9 combines with J gene TRBJ1-1. Looked up from germline, CDR1 is SGDLS and CDR2 is YYNGEE. The CDR3 consists of 15 residues. CDR3 region: CASSPLLGGAAEAFF.

The V call is TRBV2, the J call TRBJ2-1; TCRdb selects TRBD2, and the lack of DNA leaves this call unchecked. Germline V gene sequence: CDR1 SNHLY, CDR2 FYNNEI. CDR3 length equals 15 residues. CDR3 region: CASLSLAGGPGEQFF.

The chain links TRBV15 to TRBJ2-3; TCRdb names TRBD1, which stays unverified in the absence of DNA. The CDR3 loop spans 13 amino acids. Germline V lookup: CDR1 LNHNV, CDR2 YYDKDF (reference sequence). CDR3 amino acids: CATSRIPGDTQYF.

CDR3 amino acids: CASSLYLYTDTQYF. The V and J genes are TRBV7-8 and TRBJ2-3. CDR1 is SGHVS and CDR2 is FQNEAQ in the germline V gene. The CDR3 length is 14 residues.

V and J are TRBV18 and TRBJ2-1. Germline loops: CDR1 KGHSH, CDR2 LQKENI. The CDR3 extends over 14 amino acids. This CDR3 reads CASSPDGIYNEQFF.

The chain uses TRBV6-4 and TRBJ2-2; without DNA, the TCRdb call of TRBD1 cannot be checked. Looked up from germline, CDR1 is MRHNA and CDR2 is SNTAGT. The CDR3 has 14 residues. The CDR3 reads CASSDGTGAGELFF.

The genes are TRBV5-1 and TRBJ1-1. Germline V gene sequence: CDR1 SGHRS, CDR2 YFSETQ. The CDR3 has 15 amino acids. The CDR3 region is CASSSTGSGDTEAFF.

The chain recombines TRBV27 with TRBJ2-3; TCRdb names TRBD1, which stays unverified in the absence of DNA. The germline gives CDR1 MNHEY, CDR2 SMNVEV (reference sequence). This CDR3 is built from 15 residues. The chain's CDR3 is CASRLDPAHTDTQYF.

This sequence joins TRBV5-4 and TRBJ2-1; checking the TCRdb D call of TRBD2 is not possible without DNA. This CDR3 has 16 amino acids. Germline loops: CDR1 SGHNT, CDR2 YYREEE (reference sequence). Here the CDR3 reads CASTYPGLAGYNEQFF.

The chain employs TRBV7-9 and TRBJ2-7; TCRdb indicates TRBD1, and absent DNA this call remains unverified. The CDR3 spans 15 residues. Germline values: CDR1 SEHNR, CDR2 FQNEAQ (reference sequence). CDR3 sequence reads: CASSSTTGATYEQYF.

This sequence joins TRBV28 and TRBJ2-5. The CDR3 sequence is 13 residues long. Looked up from germline, CDR1 is MDHEN and CDR2 is SYDVKM. The CDR3 region is CASSSVDQETQYF. Together with reference TRBV28 and TRBJ2-5, the CDR3 gives the full variable domain: DVKVTQSSRYLVKRTGEKVFLECVQDMDHENMFWYRQDPGLGLRLIYFSYDVKMKEKGDIPEGYSVSREKKERFSLILESASTNQTSMYLCASSSVDQETQYFGPGTRLLVL.

The rearrangement links TRBV11-1 to TRBJ2-6; the TCRdb call, TRBD1, lacks DNA for checking. This CDR3 spans 19 amino acids. Germline V gene data show CDR1 as SGHAT and CDR2 as FQDESV (reference sequence). The CDR3: CASSFRAGPRFSGANVLTF.

The rearrangement links TRBV12-3 or TRBV12-4 to TRBJ2-1; without DNA, the TCRdb call of TRBD1 cannot be checked. The CDR3 is 14 residues long. This CDR3 reads CASSLLGGRDEQFF.

This sequence joins TRBV29-1 and TRBJ2-3. The CDR3 consists of 15 residues. Germline V gene data show CDR1 as SQVTM and CDR2 as ANQGSEA. The CDR3 loop reads CSDDDQGSGTDTQYF.

This chain links TRBV18 with TRBJ2-1; TCRdb's D call, TRBD2, is unchecked because there is no DNA. CDR1 KGHSH and CDR2 LQKENI come from the germline V gene. CDR3 length equals 16 residues. The CDR3 reads CASSPGVAGTLNEQFF.

Here the CDR3 reads CATSVSGTGELFF. The chain links TRBV24-1 to TRBJ2-2. CDR1 and CDR2 from the germline V gene are KGHDR and SFDVKD. The CDR3 consists of 13 residues.

J is TRBJ2-1 and V is TRBV12-3 or TRBV12-4. The CDR3 runs 15 residues. CDR3 region: CASSFSQRLNNEQFF.

The CDR3 reads CASSYSRAAGVNTEAFF. V and J are TRBV6-5 and TRBJ1-1; TCRdb's D call of TRBD1 is untestable without DNA. This CDR3 has 17 amino acids. Germline V CDR1 and CDR2: MNHEY, SVGAGI.

The V and J genes are TRBV12-2 and TRBJ2-3. TRBV12-2 constitutes a pseudogene. The CDR3 runs to 13 residues. Here the CDR3 reads CARSWYHTDTQYF.

The chain has TRBV25-1 and TRBJ2-5. Germline V gene sequence: CDR1 MGHDK, CDR2 SYGVNS. This CDR3 comprises 12 residues. This CDR3 reads CASSLTWETQYF.

The chain couples TRBV10-2 to TRBJ2-2; TCRdb's D gene call, TRBD2, goes unchecked for lack of DNA. The CDR3 consists of 13 residues. Germline V CDR1 and CDR2: WSHSY, SAAADI. The CDR3 region is CASQAGEAGELFF.